This TCR beta chain was obtained from a study of beta chain features in type 1 diabetes. Study context: Researchers looked at around 100 million sorted cells across all samples.

Broader study findings: Cells with high TCR expression could be over-represented by cDNA sequencing. Healthy donors had naive, central memory and Treg TCRB repertoires that appeared less similar than those seen among patients.

A remark on this clone: No antigen is known for it.

One heparinised blood draw, averaging roughly 120 mL, came from each donor. The CDR3 extends over 13 amino acids. Trimming stripped 2 bases from V and 4 bases from J, with 6 bases between. In germline, CDR1 is LGHNA, CDR2 YNFKEQ. The sequenced template was cDNA made from the entire isolated RNA. Here immunoSEQ multiplex PCR was the method, and the copy in TCRdb shows in-frame clones only, minus some. The sample shows about 410,000 clones, approximately 13% of them seen only once. The clonotype originates from a man aged 30 to 45 in good health. The specimen sequenced was naive CD4+ T cells from blood. The chain carries TRBV4-2 and TRBJ2-1; D is uncertain. DNA of the CDR3: TGTGCCAGCAGCCAACACCCATACAATGAGCAGTTCTTC. This codes for CASSQHPYNEQFF.